This T cell receptor beta chain appears in the sequencing data of a study of OX40 agonist ivuxolimab in advanced cancers. Germline V CDR1 and CDR2: SGHTA, FQGNSA. V lost 5 bases to trimming and J lost 5 bases; unmatched junction nucleotides: 7. This CDR3 comprises 15 residues. Method: immunoSEQ multiplex PCR; TCRdb's copy keeps in-frame clones and lacks some. This table has roughly 76,000 clones, 85% to 90% appearing once. The TCR was taken from an adult with an advanced solid tumor such as melanoma, head and neck, liver or kidney cancer. Sample: CD4+ or CD8+ T cells sorted from blood, taken in a trial of the OX40 agonist ivuxolimab. V and J are TRBV7-2 and TRBJ2-1, with 9 bases lining up with TRBD2. CDR3 loop: CASSPRTSAHNEQFF. The CDR3 region has the DNA TGTGCCAGCAGCCCCAGGACTAGCGCCCACAATGAGCAGTTCTTC. Looking up the rest from reference TRBV7-2 and TRBJ2-1 gives the full variable domain: GAGVSQSPSNKVTEKGKDVELRCDPISGHTALYWYRQSLGQGLEFLIYFQGNSAPDKSGLPSDRFSAERTGGSVSTLTIQRTQQEDSAVYLCASSPRTSAHNEQFFGPGTRLTVL.